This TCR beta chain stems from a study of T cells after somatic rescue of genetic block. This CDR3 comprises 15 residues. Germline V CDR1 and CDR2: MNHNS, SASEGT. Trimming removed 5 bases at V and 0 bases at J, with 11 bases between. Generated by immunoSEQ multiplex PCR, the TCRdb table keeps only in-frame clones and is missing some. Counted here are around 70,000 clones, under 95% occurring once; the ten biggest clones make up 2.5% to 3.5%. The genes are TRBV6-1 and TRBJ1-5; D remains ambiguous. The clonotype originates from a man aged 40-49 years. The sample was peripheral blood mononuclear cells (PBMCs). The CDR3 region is CASSTTTLSNQPQHF. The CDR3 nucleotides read TGTGCCAGCAGTACGACAACCCTTAGCAATCAGCCCCAGCATTTT.